Shown below are 10 T cell receptor beta chains from a single sample sequenced in a study of shared clonotypes between healthy human individuals. The data were produced by immunoSEQ multiplex PCR, yet TCRdb's version contains in-frame clones alone and is incomplete. The sample lists nearly 1,000,000 clones; approximately 76% were seen once. The sequenced material came from memory CD4+ T cells sorted from blood. Stated subset: CD45RA-negative fraction. All receptors come from a young man in good health.

The V and J genes are TRBV9 and TRBJ2-7, with 8 bases identical to TRBD1. Germline V gene data show CDR1 as SGDLS and CDR2 as YYNGEE. The CDR3 spans 15 residues. V shed 4 bases, J shed 2 bases, and the junction held 8 bases outside the gene matches. The CDR3, as DNA: TGTGCCAGCAGCCCGAAGCCGGGACAGGCCTACGAGCAGTACTTC. Encoded protein: CASSPKPGQAYEQYF.

The V gene is TRBV7-2, the J gene TRBJ2-5; D remains ambiguous. V was shortened by 3 bases and J by 2 bases, with 7 bases between the two germline ends. Germline CDR1 is SGHTA and CDR2 is FQGNSA. The length of the CDR3 is 13 residues. In nucleotides, the CDR3 is TGTGCCAGCAGCTTGGGTGCACAAGAGACCCAGTACTTC. It translates to CASSLGAQETQYF.

The rearrangement links TRBV2 to TRBJ2-5, with a tentative D call TRBD1 (5 bases). V dropped 5 bases and J dropped 3 bases, with 16 bases sitting between them. The CDR3 is 15 amino acids. Germline-derived CDR1 and CDR2 are SNHLY and FYNNEI. The DNA for the CDR3 is TGTGCCAGCAGTTCGCAGGGTGGTGGAAAAGAGACCCAGTACTTC. It encodes CASSSQGGGKETQYF.

The sample holds one count of this clone. V is TRBV7-8 and J is TRBJ1-4, with 8 bases fitting TRBD1. The CDR3 is 17 amino acids. The germline gives CDR1 SGHVS, CDR2 FQNEAQ. V was clipped by 5 bases and J by 8 bases; unmatched bases: 16. CDR3 in amino acids: CASSAYYPGQAGEKLFF. The DNA for the CDR3 is TGTGCCAGCAGCGCATACTATCCGGGACAGGCGGGGGAAAAACTGTTTTTT.

The rearrangement links TRBV20-1 to TRBJ2-3, with D unresolved. Trimming took off 1 base at V and 15 bases at J, with 14 bases between the two ends. This CDR3 comprises 11 residues. The V gene's germline CDR1 is DFQATT and CDR2 SNEGSKA (reference sequence). The CDR3 nucleotides read TGCAGTGCTAGAGGGCCCCCTATAGAATATTTT. Translating gives CSARGPPIEYF.

The rearrangement uses TRBV6-1 and TRBJ2-4; D uncertain. The CDR3 covers 15 residues. Germline CDR1 reads MNHNS; CDR2 reads SASEGT. V lost 2 bases and J 3 bases, leaving 11 bases between the germline ends. As DNA, the CDR3 is TGTGCCAGCAGTGAATGGCGGCCAGTCAAAAACATTCAGTACTTC. It translates to CASSEWRPVKNIQYF.

V gene TRBV5-4 combines with J gene TRBJ2-7, with D unresolved. CDR3 size: 12 residues. Trimming removed 4 bases from V and 4 bases from J, with 9 bases in between. Germline V gives CDR1 SGHNT, CDR2 YYREEE (reference sequence). The CDR3 DNA reads TGTGCCAGCAGCATCCTTCGGTACGAGCAGTACTTC. Translating it yields CASSILRYEQYF.

This sequence joins TRBV21-1 and TRBJ2-7; the table's D call, TRBD2, has no DNA check behind it. TRBV21-1 is marked as a pseudogene. This CDR3 contains 15 residues. The CDR3 DNA is TGTGCCAGCAGCGGCACTAGCGCCCTCTCCTACGAGCAGTACTTC. Protein: CASSGTSALSYEQYF.

This clone was found a few times. The chain is built from TRBV11-1 and TRBJ1-5; the D gene is possibly TRBD1 (5 bases). Germline V gene lookup returns CDR1 SGHAT and CDR2 FQDESV (reference sequence). The CDR3 has 15 residues. V lost 4 bases and J lost 5, with 15 bases in between. CDR3 coding DNA: TGTGCCAGCAGCTGGAGACAGATTAGAGATCAGCCCCAGCATTTT. Translated, it gives CASSWRQIRDQPQHF.

The rearrangement links TRBV6-1 to TRBJ1-1, with D possibly being TRBD1 (5 bases). In germline, CDR1 is MNHNS, CDR2 SASEGT. The V gene lost 8 bases and the J gene lost 1 base, with 11 bases spanning the gap. The CDR3 spans 13 residues. CDR3 bases: TGTGCCAGCCGATGGGACCCGAACACTGAAGCTTTCTTT. As protein: CASRWDPNTEAFF.